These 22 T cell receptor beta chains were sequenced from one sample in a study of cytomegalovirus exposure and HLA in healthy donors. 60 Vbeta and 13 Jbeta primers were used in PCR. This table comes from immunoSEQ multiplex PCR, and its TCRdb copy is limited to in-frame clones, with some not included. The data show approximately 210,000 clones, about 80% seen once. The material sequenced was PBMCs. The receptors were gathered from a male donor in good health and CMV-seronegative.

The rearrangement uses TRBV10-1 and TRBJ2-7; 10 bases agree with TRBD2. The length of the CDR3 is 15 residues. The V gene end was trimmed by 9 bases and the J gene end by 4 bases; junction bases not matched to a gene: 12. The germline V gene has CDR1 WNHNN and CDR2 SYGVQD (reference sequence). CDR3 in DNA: TGCGCCAGTCATAATACCGGGACTAGCGAATACGAGCAGTACTTC. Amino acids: CASHNTGTSEYEQYF.

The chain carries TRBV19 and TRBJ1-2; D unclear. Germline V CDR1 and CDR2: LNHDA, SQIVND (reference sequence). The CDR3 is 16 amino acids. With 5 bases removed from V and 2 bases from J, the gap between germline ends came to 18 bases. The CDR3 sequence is CASSLPWETDNYGYTF. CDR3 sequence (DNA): TGTGCCAGTAGTCTACCATGGGAGACGGACAACTATGGCTACACCTTC. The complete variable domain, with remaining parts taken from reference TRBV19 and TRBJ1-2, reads DGGITQSPKYLFRKEGQNVTLSCEQNLNHDAMYWYRQDPGQGLRLIYYSQIVNDFQKGDIAEGYSVSREKKESFPLTVTSAQKNPTAFYLCASSLPWETDNYGYTFGSGTRLTVV.

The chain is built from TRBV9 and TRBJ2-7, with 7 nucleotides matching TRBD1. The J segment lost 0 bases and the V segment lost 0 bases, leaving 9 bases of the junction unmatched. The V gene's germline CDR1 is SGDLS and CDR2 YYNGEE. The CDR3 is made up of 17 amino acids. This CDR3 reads CASSVGYEGASSYEQYF. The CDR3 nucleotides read TGTGCCAGCAGCGTAGGGTATGAGGGGGCCAGCTCCTACGAGCAGTACTTC.

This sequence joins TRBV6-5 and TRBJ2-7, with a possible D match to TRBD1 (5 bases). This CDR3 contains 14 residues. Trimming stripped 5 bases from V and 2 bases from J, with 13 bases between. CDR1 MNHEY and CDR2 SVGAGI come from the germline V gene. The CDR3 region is CASSLQGLPYEQYF. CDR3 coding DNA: TGTGCCAGCAGTCTTCAGGGTCTACCCTACGAGCAGTACTTC.

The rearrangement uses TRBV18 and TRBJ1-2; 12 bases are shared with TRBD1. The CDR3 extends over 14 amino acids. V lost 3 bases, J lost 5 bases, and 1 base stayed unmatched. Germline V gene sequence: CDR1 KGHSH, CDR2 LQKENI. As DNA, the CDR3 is TGTGCCAGCTCACCGGGACAGGGGGCGTATGGCTACACCTTC. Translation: CASSPGQGAYGYTF.

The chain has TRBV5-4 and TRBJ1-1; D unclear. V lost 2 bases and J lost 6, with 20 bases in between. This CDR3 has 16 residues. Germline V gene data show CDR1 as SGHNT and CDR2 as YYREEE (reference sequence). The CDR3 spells CASSFDPLPPSAEAFF. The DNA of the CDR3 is TGTGCCAGCAGCTTCGACCCGCTTCCTCCAAGCGCTGAAGCTTTCTTT.

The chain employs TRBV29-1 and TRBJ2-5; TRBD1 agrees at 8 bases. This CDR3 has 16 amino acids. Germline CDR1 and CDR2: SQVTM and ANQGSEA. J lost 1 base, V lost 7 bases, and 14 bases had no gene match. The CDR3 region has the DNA TGCAGCGCCCGTCCGGGGACAGGCCTACTCCAAGAGACCCAGTACTTC. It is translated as CSARPGTGLLQETQYF.

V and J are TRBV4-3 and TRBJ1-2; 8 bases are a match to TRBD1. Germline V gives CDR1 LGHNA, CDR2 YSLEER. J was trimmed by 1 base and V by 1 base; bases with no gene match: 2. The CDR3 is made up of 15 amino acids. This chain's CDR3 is CASSQGTGYNYGYTF. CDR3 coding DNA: TGCGCCAGCAGCCAAGGGACAGGGTATAACTATGGCTACACCTTC.

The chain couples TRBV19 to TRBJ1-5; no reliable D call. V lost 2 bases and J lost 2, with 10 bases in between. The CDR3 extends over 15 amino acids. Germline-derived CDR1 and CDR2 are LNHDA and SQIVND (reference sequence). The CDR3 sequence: CASSITISGNQPQHF. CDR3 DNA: TGTGCCAGTAGTATAACGATCTCGGGCAATCAGCCCCAGCATTTT.

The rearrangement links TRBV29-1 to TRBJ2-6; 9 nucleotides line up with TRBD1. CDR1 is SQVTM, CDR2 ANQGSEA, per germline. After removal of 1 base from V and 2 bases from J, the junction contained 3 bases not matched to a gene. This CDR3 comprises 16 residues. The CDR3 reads CSVEGTGVPGANVLTF. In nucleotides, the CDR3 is TGCAGCGTTGAAGGGACAGGGGTCCCTGGGGCCAACGTCCTGACTTTC.

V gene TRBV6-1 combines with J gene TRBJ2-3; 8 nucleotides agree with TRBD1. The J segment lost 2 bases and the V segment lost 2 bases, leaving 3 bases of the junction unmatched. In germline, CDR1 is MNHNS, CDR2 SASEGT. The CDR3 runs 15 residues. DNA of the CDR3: TGTGCCAGCAGTGAAAGGGACAGGTACACAGATACGCAGTATTTT. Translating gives CASSERDRYTDTQYF.

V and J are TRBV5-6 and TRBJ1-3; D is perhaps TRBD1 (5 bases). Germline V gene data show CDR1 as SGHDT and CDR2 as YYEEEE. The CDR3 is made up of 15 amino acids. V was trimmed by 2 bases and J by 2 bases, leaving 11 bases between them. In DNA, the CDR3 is TGTGCCAGCAGCTTATGGGGGGATACTGGAAACACCATATATTTT. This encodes CASSLWGDTGNTIYF.

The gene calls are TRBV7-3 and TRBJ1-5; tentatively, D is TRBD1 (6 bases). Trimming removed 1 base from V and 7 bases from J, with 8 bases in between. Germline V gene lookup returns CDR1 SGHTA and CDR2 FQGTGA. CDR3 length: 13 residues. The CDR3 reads CASSLMRGQPQHF. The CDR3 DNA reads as TGTGCCAGCAGCTTAATGAGGGGGCAGCCCCAGCATTTT. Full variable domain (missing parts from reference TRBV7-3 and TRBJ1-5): GAGVSQTPSNKVTEKGKYVELRCDPISGHTALYWYRQSLGQGPEFLIYFQGTGAADDSGLPNDRFFAVRPEGSVSTLKIQRTERGDSAVYLCASSLMRGQPQHFGDGTRLSIL.

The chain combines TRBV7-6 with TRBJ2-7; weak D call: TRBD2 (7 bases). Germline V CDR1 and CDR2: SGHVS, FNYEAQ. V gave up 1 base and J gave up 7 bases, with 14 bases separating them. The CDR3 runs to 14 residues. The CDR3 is CASSLGTRGAEQYF. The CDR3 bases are TGTGCCAGCAGCTTAGGGACCCGGGGGGCTGAGCAGTACTTC.

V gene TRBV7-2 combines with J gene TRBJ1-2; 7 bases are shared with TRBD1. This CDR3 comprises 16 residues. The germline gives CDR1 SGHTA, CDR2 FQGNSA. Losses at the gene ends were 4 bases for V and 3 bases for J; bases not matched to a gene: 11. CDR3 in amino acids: CASSYDRQTGDYGYTF. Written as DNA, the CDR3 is TGTGCCAGCAGCTACGACCGCCAAACAGGGGACTATGGCTACACCTTC.

The CDR3 region is CASSLWTGGDSAQHF. The CDR3 DNA follows: TGTGCCAGCAGCCTTTGGACAGGGGGGGATTCGGCCCAGCATTTT. V is TRBV5-6 and J is TRBJ1-5, with 10 positions matching TRBD1. The CDR3 is 15 residues long. Unmatched junction bases numbered 12, after V lost 4 bases and J lost 11 bases. Germline loops: CDR1 SGHDT, CDR2 YYEEEE.

This chain's CDR3 is CASIHTGGNSSGELFF. In nucleotides, the CDR3 is TGTGCCAGCATCCACACAGGGGGCAACAGTTCCGGGGAGCTGTTTTTT. This chain connects TRBV4-2 to TRBJ2-2; 9 bases agree with TRBD1. V shed 7 bases, J shed 6 bases, and the junction held 12 bases outside the gene matches. Germline V gives CDR1 LGHNA, CDR2 YNFKEQ. This CDR3 contains 16 residues.

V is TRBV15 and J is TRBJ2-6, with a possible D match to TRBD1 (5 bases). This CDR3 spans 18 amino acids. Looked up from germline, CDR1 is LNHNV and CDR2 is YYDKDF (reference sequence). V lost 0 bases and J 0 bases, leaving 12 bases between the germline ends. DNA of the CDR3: TGTGCCACCAGCAGAGATCTGTGGACATCCTCTGGGGCCAACGTCCTGACTTTC. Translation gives CATSRDLWTSSGANVLTF.

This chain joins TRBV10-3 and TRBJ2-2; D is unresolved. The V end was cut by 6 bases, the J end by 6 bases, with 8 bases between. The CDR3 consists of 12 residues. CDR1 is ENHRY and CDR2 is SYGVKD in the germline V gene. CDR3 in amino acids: CAIRAVAGELFF. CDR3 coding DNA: TGTGCCATCAGGGCCGTGGCCGGGGAGCTGTTTTTT.

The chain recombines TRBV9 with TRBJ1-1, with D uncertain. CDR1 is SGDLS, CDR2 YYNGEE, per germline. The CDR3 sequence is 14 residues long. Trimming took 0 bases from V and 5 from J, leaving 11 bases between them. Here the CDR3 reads CASSVGLSVTEAFF. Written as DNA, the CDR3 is TGTGCCAGCAGCGTAGGGTTGTCGGTAACTGAAGCTTTCTTT.

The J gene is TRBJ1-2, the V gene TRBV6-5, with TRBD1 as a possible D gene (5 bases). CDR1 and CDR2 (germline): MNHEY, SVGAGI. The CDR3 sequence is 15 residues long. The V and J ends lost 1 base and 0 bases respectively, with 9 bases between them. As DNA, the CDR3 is TGTGCCAGCAGTTACTACGACAGCCCTAACTATGGCTACACCTTC. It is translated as CASSYYDSPNYGYTF.

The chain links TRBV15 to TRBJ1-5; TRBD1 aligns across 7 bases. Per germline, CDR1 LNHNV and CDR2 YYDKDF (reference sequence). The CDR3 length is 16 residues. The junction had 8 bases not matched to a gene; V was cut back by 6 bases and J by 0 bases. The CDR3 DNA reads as TGTGCCACCAGAGGAGGGACAGACGTTAGCAATCAGCCCCAGCATTTT. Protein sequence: CATRGGTDVSNQPQHF. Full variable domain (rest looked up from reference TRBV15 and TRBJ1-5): DAMVIQNPRYQVTQFGKPVTLSCSQTLNHNVMYWYQQKSSQAPKLLFHYYDKDFNNEADTPDNFQSRRPNTSFCFLDIRSPGLGDTAMYLCATRGGTDVSNQPQHFGDGTRLSIL.